What follows are 22 T cell receptor beta chains derived from one specimen sequenced in a study of T cell responses to AZD1222 COVID-19 vaccine. Here immunoSEQ multiplex PCR was the method, and the copy in TCRdb shows in-frame clones only, minus some. This table has roughly 53,000 clones, roughly 84% appearing once. Sequencing was performed on peripheral blood, taken on day 0 of AZD1222 vaccination. These receptors originate from an adult in good health.

Here the CDR3 reads CASSLVSGRNEQFF. The CDR3 DNA is TGTGCCAGCAGCTTGGTCTCAGGGAGGAATGAGCAGTTCTTC. The chain is built from TRBV5-4 and TRBJ2-1; perhaps TRBD2 as D (6 bases). Trimming took 0 bases from V and 7 from J, leaving 11 bases between them. The germline V gene has CDR1 SGHNT and CDR2 YYREEE (reference sequence). The CDR3 extends over 14 amino acids.

The chain joins TRBV7-2 to TRBJ1-2; possible D gene TRBD1, 6 bases. Germline V gene sequence: CDR1 SGHTA, CDR2 FQGNSA. The CDR3 has 14 amino acids. V shed 5 bases and J shed 1 base, with 11 bases lying between them. The CDR3 bases are TGTGCCAGCAGCCCGGGGGCTCTTAACTATGGCTACACCTTC. Translation: CASSPGALNYGYTF.

The rearrangement joins TRBV7-9 to TRBJ2-3, with TRBD2 matching over 10 bases. Losses at the gene ends were 2 bases for V and 6 bases for J; bases not matched to a gene: 2. The CDR3 spans 14 residues. The germline gives CDR1 SEHNR, CDR2 FQNEAQ (reference sequence). DNA for the CDR3: TGTGCCAGCAGCTTAAGTAGCGGGGGGGATACGCAGTATTTT. Translated: CASSLSSGGDTQYF.

V and J are TRBV30 and TRBJ1-6; D is uncertain. Per the germline V gene, CDR1 is GTSNPN and CDR2 is SVGIG (reference sequence). V was shortened by 5 bases and J by 6 bases, with 8 bases between the two germline ends. This CDR3 comprises 12 residues. The CDR3 DNA is TGTGCCTGGTCCGCGGTTAATTCACCCCTCCACTTT. Translated: CAWSAVNSPLHF.

The J gene is TRBJ2-7, the V gene TRBV27; 11 bases map to TRBD2. With 6 bases clipped from V and 12 bases from J, the junction kept 10 bases outside the gene matches. Germline assignment: CDR1 MNHEY and CDR2 SMNVEV (reference sequence). The CDR3 sequence is 13 residues long. This chain's CDR3 is CASSPMTTSGRYF. The DNA of the CDR3 is TGTGCCAGCAGCCCAATGACTACTAGCGGGAGGTACTTC.

The chain is built from TRBV6-5 and TRBJ2-2; D ambiguous. V lost 4 bases and J 2 bases, leaving 2 bases between the germline ends. The CDR3 has 12 amino acids. Germline lookup yields CDR1 MNHEY and CDR2 SVGAGI. The CDR3 DNA is TGTGCCAGCAGTTTCAACACCGGGGAGCTGTTTTTT. Amino acid sequence: CASSFNTGELFF.

The V and J genes are TRBV6-2 or TRBV6-3 and TRBJ1-5; D is perhaps TRBD1 (6 bases). The germline CDR1 and CDR2 sequences are MNHEY and SVGEGT. Trimming cost V 0 bases and J 0 bases, with 15 bases left between them. There are 18 residues in the CDR3. The CDR3 here is CASSYSPGRGLSNQPQHF. CDR3 bases: TGTGCCAGCAGTTACTCACCGGGCAGGGGCCTTAGCAATCAGCCCCAGCATTTT.

For the CDR3, the DNA is TGTGCCAGCAGCTTACCCTCAGGGGGGGTCTACGAGCAGTACTTC. This encodes CASSLPSGGVYEQYF. This chain connects TRBV6-2 or TRBV6-3 to TRBJ2-7; the D gene could be TRBD1 or TRBD2 (7 bases each). The CDR3 has 15 amino acids. In germline, CDR1 is MNHEY, CDR2 SVGEGT. Trimming took off 6 bases at V and 3 bases at J, with 18 bases between the two ends.

The genes are TRBV6-4 and TRBJ2-1, with 11 nucleotides matching TRBD2. CDR1 and CDR2 from the germline V gene are MRHNA and SNTAGT. V dropped 3 bases and J dropped 9; count of bases not matched to a gene: 7. The CDR3 consists of 15 residues. CDR3 coding DNA: TGTGCCAGCAGTGAACAACTAGCGGGAGACGCTGAGCAGTTCTTC. Translated: CASSEQLAGDAEQFF.

The CDR3 bases are TGTGCCAGCAGTTCGGCGGCGGGTGCGGGGACCCACTCTGGAAACACCATATATTTT. Translation gives CASSSAAGAGTHSGNTIYF. The chain carries TRBV28 and TRBJ1-3; D may be TRBD1 (5 bases). This CDR3 is built from 19 residues. The V gene lost 4 bases and the J gene lost 0 bases, with 22 bases spanning the gap. Germline assignment: CDR1 MDHEN and CDR2 SYDVKM.

The sample holds a few counts of this clone. This chain uses TRBV5-8 with TRBJ1-1; D uncertain. Germline assignment: CDR1 SGHTS and CDR2 YDEGEE. V shed 0 bases and J shed 8 bases, with 11 bases lying between them. The CDR3 is made up of 13 amino acids. The CDR3 loop is CASSLALTVEAFF. Here the CDR3 DNA reads TGTGCCAGCAGCTTGGCCTTGACGGTGGAAGCTTTCTTT.

CDR3 nucleotide sequence: TGTGCCAGCAGCCAAGCGCTAGCCATATCCGGGGAGCTGTTTTTT. Translation gives CASSQALAISGELFF. This chain uses TRBV3-1 (or the pseudogene TRBV3-2) with TRBJ2-2, with a tentative D call TRBD2 (5 bases). Trimming took off 1 base at V and 6 bases at J, with 12 bases between the two ends. The CDR3 runs 15 residues. CDR1 LGHDT and CDR2 YNNKEL come from the germline V gene (reference sequence).

The chain is built from TRBV2 and TRBJ1-4, with D unresolved. V lost 7 bases and J lost 7, with 13 bases in between. The CDR3 consists of 13 residues. The germline gives CDR1 SNHLY, CDR2 FYNNEI. The CDR3: CASTDSGSEKLFF. CDR3 DNA: TGTGCCAGCACGGACTCGGGGAGTGAAAAACTGTTTTTT.

The chain couples TRBV5-1 to TRBJ2-3; D is tentatively TRBD1 or TRBD2 (6 bases each). Germline V gene lookup returns CDR1 SGHRS and CDR2 YFSETQ. V shed 0 bases and J shed 4 bases, with 12 bases lying between them. The CDR3 runs 15 residues. As DNA, the CDR3 is TGCGCCAGCAGCTTGGTGGGGGGCCCTTCAGATACGCAGTATTTT. Translated, it gives CASSLVGGPSDTQYF.

The chain combines TRBV29-1 with TRBJ1-1, with D hard to call. Trimming removed 4 bases from V and 5 bases from J, with 14 bases in between. Germline values: CDR1 SQVTM, CDR2 ANQGSEA. The CDR3 totals 13 residues. For the CDR3, the DNA is TGCAGCGTTGTCGTCCAGACACTTACTGAAGCTTTCTTT. It translates to CSVVVQTLTEAFF.

The chain carries TRBV14 and TRBJ1-1; 10 positions agree with TRBD1. Germline V gene sequence: CDR1 SGHDN, CDR2 FVKESK. Trimming at V came to 1 base and at J to 5 bases, leaving 10 bases not matched to a gene. The CDR3 is 17 amino acids. The CDR3 nucleotides are TGTGCCAGCAGCCAAGGCGGATCGGGGACAGGGGAGACTGAAGCTTTCTTT. Encoded protein: CASSQGGSGTGETEAFF.

The chain uses TRBV11-1 and TRBJ2-5; maybe TRBD1 (6 bases). The CDR3 is 16 amino acids. With 1 base removed from V and 6 bases from J, the gap between germline ends came to 18 bases. The germline gives CDR1 SGHAT, CDR2 FQDESV (reference sequence). CDR3 coding DNA: TGTGCCAGCAGCTTAGAGCCAGGGGAGTGGAAAAAGACCCAGTACTTC. Translation gives CASSLEPGEWKKTQYF.

J is TRBJ2-3 and V is TRBV7-8; no clear D gene. The length of the CDR3 is 14 residues. The V end was cut by 2 bases, the J end by 5 bases, with 11 bases between. Germline loops: CDR1 SGHVS, CDR2 FQNEAQ. Here the CDR3 reads CASSLLVGGDTQYF. As DNA, the CDR3 is TGTGCCAGCAGCTTATTGGTGGGCGGAGATACGCAGTATTTT.

V usage is TRBV20-1 and J usage is TRBJ1-3, with TRBD1 matching 7 bases. The CDR3 runs 16 residues. In germline, CDR1 is DFQATT, CDR2 SNEGSKA (reference sequence). J lost 2 bases, V lost 3 bases, and 10 bases had no gene match. The CDR3 spells CSASSHSTGPGNTIYF. The CDR3 bases are TGCAGTGCTAGTTCCCACTCGACAGGGCCTGGAAACACCATATATTTT.

The gene calls are TRBV24-1 and TRBJ2-1, with 9 bases that match TRBD1. The V segment lost 4 bases and the J segment 9 bases; nucleotides outside the gene matches: 9. Looked up from germline, CDR1 is KGHDR and CDR2 is SFDVKD. The CDR3 has 15 residues. CDR3 in DNA: TGTGCCACCAGTGACCCAGGTGGGACAGGGATTGAGCAGTTCTTC. Protein product: CATSDPGGTGIEQFF.

The gene calls are TRBV5-1 and TRBJ1-1; no clear D. The V gene's germline CDR1 is SGHRS and CDR2 YFSETQ. The CDR3 contains 12 residues. V was pared by 1 base and J by 4 bases, with 5 bases between. This chain's CDR3 is CASSLLATEAFF. CDR3 sequence (DNA): TGCGCCAGCAGCTTGTTGGCCACTGAAGCTTTCTTT.

As for this clone: This sample also contains other DNA sequences that code for the same CDR3. This rearrangement joins TRBV11-3 to TRBJ2-1; the D is unclear. CDR1 SGHNT and CDR2 YENEEA come from the germline V gene. Trimming removed 1 base from V and 5 bases from J, with 3 bases in between. CDR3 length: 12 amino acids. The CDR3, as DNA: TGTGCCAGCAGCTTAGTCCACAATGAGCAGTTCTTC. Its protein product is CASSLVHNEQFF. Full variable domain (remainder filled in from reference TRBV11-3 and TRBJ2-1): EAGVVQSPRYKIIEKKQPVAFWCNPISGHNTLYWYLQNLGQGPELLIRYENEEAVDDSQLPKDRFSAERLKGVDSTLKIQPAELGDSAVYLCASSLVHNEQFFGPGTRLTVL.